One TCR beta chain is described in this entry. Its antigen is as yet unknown. This record comes from a study of T cell responses to AZD1222 COVID-19 vaccine. The method was immunoSEQ multiplex PCR; TCRdb's version includes in-frame clones alone and lacks a portion of them. Found here are 95,000 to 130,000 clones, roughly 88% of them singletons; the top ten hold roughly 3.9%. Germline CDR1 DFQATT, CDR2 SNEGSKA (reference sequence). The CDR3 is 11 residues long. V was cut by 6 bases and J by 6 bases, with 11 bases left in between. Whole-study results and caveats: CD4 TCRs associated with vaccination spanned spike, dominating at 160-218 and 743-854. Clonal diversity was possibly underestimated; the donors were predominantly white British and more often female. Among those given AZD1222, only six were seropositive at baseline.

Sequencing was performed on peripheral blood, taken on day 0 of MenACWY control vaccination. The receptor was isolated from an adult in good health. The V and J genes are TRBV20-1 and TRBJ1-1, with unresolved D. The CDR3, as DNA: TGCAGTGCCCCGTTGCTCCCTGAAGCTTTCTTT. Its translation is CSAPLLPEAFF.